The rows below give T cell receptor beta chains drawn from one sample of a study of shared clonotypes between healthy human individuals. Profiling relied on immunoSEQ multiplex PCR, and the TCRdb table lists in-frame clones only, not all of them. Of more than 850,000 clones listed, 75% to 85% were seen once; the top ten hold 0.5% to 0.6%. Material for sequencing was memory CD4+ T cells from PBMCs. Source of these receptors: a man aged 18-30 years in good health. Some clones in this sample may be carry-over from other donors' samples. Each CDR3 is given with its conserved first and last residue. Fields, in order: clone size, CDR3 length, J gene, V gene, CDR3 protein. For some rows the clone size is stated as once, few or many, or as a class when expanded; others skip it.

>-|19|TRBJ2-1|TRBV10-2
CASSFGTGVFPTESNEQFF
>-|18|TRBJ2-2|TRBV27
CASSLGLAGGLNTGELFF
>-|14|TRBJ2-1|TRBV9
CASSVEDRYNEQFF
>few|14|TRBJ2-7|TRBV2
CASSGGQYSYEQYF
>-|15|TRBJ1-5|TRBV19
CASSPMTRESEPQHF
>many|14|TRBJ1-1|TRBV4-2
CASSQDPLDRGAFF
>-|14|TRBJ1-2|TRBV5-1
CASSLAGQGDGYTF
>-|15|TRBJ2-3|TRBV5-4
CASSFARTSTDTQYF
>-|16|TRBJ2-5|TRBV30
CAWSVGWTSGKETQYF
>-|14|TRBJ2-1|TRBV28
CASSFVSGGYEQFF
>once|17|TRBJ2-5|TRBV29-1
CSVEDFGLAGRTETQYF
>-|15|TRBJ1-5|TRBV15
CATSSRDRGDQPQHF
>-|15|TRBJ1-5|TRBV9
CASSVGNFGNQPQHF
>-|13|TRBJ1-5|TRBV28
CASSLRYSQPQHF
>few|13|TRBJ1-5|TRBV15
CATSRDPQQPQHF
>few|13|TRBJ1-2|TRBV27
CASSLWDRSGYTF
>once|14|TRBJ2-2|TRBV19
CASSQGRGTGELFF
>-|14|TRBJ2-1|TRBV7-8
CASSLAGGYNEQFF